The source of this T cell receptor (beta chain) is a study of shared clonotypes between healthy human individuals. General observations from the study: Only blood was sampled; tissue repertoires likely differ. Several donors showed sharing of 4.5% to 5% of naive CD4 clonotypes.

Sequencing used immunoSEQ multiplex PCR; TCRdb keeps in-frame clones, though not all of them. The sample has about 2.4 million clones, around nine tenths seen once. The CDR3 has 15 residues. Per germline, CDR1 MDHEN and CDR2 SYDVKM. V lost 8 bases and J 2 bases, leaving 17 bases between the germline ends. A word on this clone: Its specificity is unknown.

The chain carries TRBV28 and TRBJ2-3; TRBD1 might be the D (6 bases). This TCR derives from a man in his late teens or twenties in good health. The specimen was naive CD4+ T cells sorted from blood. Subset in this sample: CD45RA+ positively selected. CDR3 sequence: CASGLPQGNTDTQYF. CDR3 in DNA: TGTGCCAGCGGCCTCCCACAGGGAAACACAGATACGCAGTATTTT.